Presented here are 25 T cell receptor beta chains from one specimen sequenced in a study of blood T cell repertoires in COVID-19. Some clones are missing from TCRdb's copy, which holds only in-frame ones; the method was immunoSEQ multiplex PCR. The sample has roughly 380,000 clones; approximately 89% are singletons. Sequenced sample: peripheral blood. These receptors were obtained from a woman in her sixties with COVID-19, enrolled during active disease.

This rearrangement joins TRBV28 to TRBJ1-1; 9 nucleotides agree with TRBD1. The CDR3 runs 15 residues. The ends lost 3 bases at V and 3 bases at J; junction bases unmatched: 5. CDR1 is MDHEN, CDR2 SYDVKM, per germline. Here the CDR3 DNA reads TGTGCCAGCAGTTTCTCCGGGACAGGGTACACTGAAGCTTTCTTT. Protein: CASSFSGTGYTEAFF.

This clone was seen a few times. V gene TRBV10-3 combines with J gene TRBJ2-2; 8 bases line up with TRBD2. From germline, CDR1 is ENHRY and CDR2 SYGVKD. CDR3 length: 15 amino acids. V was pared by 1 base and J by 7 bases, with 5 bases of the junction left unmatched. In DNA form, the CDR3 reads TGTGCCATCAGTGAGTTAGGACTAGCTGGCGGGGAGCTGTTTTTT. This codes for CAISELGLAGGELFF.

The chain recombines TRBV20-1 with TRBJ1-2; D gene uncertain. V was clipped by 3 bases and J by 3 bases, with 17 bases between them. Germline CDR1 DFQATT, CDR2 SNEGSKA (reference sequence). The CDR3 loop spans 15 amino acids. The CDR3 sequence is CSASPSSLFHYGYTF. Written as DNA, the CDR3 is TGCAGTGCTAGTCCGTCGAGCCTGTTCCACTATGGCTACACCTTC.

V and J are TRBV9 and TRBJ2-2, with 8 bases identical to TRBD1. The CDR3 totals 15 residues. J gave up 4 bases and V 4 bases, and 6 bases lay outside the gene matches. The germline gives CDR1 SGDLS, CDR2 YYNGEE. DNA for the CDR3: TGTGCCAGCAGCCAGACAGGGGCGGGCACCGGGGAGCTGTTTTTT. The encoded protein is CASSQTGAGTGELFF.

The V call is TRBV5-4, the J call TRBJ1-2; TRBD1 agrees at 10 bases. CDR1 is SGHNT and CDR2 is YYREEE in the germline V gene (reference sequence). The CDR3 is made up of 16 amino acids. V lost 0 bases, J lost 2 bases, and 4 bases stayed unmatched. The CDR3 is CASSLGAGQGNYGYTF. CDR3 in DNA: TGTGCCAGCAGCTTGGGGGCGGGACAGGGGAACTATGGCTACACCTTC.

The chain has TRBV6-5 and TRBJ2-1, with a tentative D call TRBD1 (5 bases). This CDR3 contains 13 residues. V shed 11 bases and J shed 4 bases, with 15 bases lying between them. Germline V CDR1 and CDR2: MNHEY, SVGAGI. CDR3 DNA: TGTGCCTGCCAGGGCAGCCGATACAATGAGCAGTTCTTC. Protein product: CACQGSRYNEQFF.

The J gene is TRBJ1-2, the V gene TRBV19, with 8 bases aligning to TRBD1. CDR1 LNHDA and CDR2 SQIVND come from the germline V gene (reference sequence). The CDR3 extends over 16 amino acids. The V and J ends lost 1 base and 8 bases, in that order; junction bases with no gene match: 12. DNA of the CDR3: TGTGCCAGTAGTATAGGAGGTGGACAGGGCCTTGGCGGCTACACCTTC. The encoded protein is CASSIGGGQGLGGYTF.

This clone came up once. CDR3 bases: TGCGCCAGCAGTGGGAGGAACAGTTTACCCTACGAGCAGTACTTC. Translated: CASSGRNSLPYEQYF. V and J are TRBV23-1 and TRBJ2-7; D perhaps matches TRBD2 (6 bases). TRBV23-1 is treated as an ORF (open reading frame) with a function not yet certain. CDR3 size: 15 residues. The germline V and J ends were trimmed by 5 bases and 2 bases, with 16 bases remaining between them.

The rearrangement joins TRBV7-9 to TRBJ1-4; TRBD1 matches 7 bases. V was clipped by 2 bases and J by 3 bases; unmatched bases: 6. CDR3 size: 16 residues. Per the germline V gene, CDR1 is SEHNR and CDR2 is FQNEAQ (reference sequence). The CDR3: CASSLFATGPNEKLFF. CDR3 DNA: TGTGCCAGCAGCTTATTTGCGACAGGGCCTAATGAAAAACTGTTTTTT.

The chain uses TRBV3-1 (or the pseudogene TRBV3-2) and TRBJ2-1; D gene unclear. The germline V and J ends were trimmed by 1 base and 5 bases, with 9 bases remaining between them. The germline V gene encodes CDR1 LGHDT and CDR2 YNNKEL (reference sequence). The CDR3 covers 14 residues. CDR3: CASSQVNSNNEQFF. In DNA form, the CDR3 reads TGTGCCAGCAGCCAAGTCAATAGCAACAATGAGCAGTTCTTC.

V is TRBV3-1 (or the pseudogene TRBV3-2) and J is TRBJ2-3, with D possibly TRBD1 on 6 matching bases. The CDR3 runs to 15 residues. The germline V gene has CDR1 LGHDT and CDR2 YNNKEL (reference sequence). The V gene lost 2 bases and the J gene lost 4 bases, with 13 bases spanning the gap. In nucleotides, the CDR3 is TGTGCCAGCAGCCAAAACGGACAGACCTCAGATACGCAGTATTTT. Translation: CASSQNGQTSDTQYF.

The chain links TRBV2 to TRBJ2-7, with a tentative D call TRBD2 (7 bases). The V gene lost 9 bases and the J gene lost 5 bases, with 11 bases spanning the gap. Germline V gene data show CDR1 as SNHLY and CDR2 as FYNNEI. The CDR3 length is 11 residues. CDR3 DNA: TGTGCCAGTGGGGGGGCTGACGAGCAGTACTTC. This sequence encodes CASGGADEQYF.

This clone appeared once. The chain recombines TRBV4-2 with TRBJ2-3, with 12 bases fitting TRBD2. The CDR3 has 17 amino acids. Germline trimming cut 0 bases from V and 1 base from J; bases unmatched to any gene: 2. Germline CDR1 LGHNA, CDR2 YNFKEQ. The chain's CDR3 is CASSQDWTSGGTDTQYF. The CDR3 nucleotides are TGTGCCAGCAGCCAAGATTGGACTAGCGGGGGCACAGATACGCAGTATTTT.

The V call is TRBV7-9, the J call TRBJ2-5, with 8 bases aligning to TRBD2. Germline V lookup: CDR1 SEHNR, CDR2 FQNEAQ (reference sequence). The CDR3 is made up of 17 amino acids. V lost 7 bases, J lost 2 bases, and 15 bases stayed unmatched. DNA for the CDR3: TGTGCCAGCACCCCCGGCGGGGCGGGGGGCATGCAAGAGACCCAGTACTTC. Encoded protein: CASTPGGAGGMQETQYF.

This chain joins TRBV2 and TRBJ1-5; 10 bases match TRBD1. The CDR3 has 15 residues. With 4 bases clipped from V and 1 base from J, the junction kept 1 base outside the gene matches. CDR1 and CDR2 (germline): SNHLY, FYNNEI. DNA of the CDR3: TGTGCCAGCAGTGGACAGGGGGCCAGCAATCAGCCCCAGCATTTT. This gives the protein CASSGQGASNQPQHF.

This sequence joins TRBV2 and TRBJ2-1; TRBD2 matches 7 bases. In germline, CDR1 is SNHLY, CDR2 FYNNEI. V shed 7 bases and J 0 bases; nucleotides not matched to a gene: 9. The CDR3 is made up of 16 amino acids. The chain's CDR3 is CASNLRGKSSYNEQFF. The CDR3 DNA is TGTGCCAGCAATTTGCGGGGGAAGAGCTCCTACAATGAGCAGTTCTTC. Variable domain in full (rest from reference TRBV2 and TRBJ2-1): EPEVTQTPSHQVTQMGQEVILRCVPISNHLYFYWYRQILGQKVEFLVSFYNNEISEKSEIFDDQFSVERPDGSNFTLKIRSTKLEDSAMYFCASNLRGKSSYNEQFFGPGTRLTVL.

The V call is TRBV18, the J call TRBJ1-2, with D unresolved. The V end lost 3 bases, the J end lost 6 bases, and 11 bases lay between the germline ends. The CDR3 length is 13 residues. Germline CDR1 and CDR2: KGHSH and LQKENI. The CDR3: CASSPPGFNGYTF. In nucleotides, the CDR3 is TGTGCCAGCTCACCCCCCGGTTTTAATGGCTACACCTTC.

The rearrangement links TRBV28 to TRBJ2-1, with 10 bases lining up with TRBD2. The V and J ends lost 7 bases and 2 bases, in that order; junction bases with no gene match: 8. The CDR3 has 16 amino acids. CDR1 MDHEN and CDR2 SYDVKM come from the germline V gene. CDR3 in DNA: TGTGCCAGCAACCTACCCCTAGCGGGGGCCTACAATGAGCAGTTCTTC. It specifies CASNLPLAGAYNEQFF.

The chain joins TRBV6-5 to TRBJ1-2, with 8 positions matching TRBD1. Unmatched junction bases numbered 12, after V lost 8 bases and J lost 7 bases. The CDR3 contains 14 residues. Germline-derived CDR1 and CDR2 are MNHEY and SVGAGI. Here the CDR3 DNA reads TGTGCCAGCGAGAGAGTTGGACAGGGTGGTGGCTACACCTTC. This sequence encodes CASERVGQGGGYTF.

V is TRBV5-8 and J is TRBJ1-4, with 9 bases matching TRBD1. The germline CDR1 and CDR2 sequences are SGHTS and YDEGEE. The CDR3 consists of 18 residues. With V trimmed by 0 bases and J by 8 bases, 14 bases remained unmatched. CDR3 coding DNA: TGTGCCAGCAGCTTGGGTGCCGCGACAGGGGGTACGAAAGAAAAACTGTTTTTT. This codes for CASSLGAATGGTKEKLFF. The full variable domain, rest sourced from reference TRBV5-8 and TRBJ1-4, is EAGVTQSPTHLIKTRGQQATLRCSPISGHTSVYWYQQALGLGLQFLLWYDEGEERNRGNFPPRFSGRQFPNYSSELNVNALELEDSALYLCASSLGAATGGTKEKLFFGSGTQLSVL.

In DNA, the CDR3 is TGTGCCAGCAGCCCACAGTTATATGGCTACACCTTC. Translating it yields CASSPQLYGYTF. V is TRBV11-2 and J is TRBJ1-2; D gene unclear. V was trimmed by 5 bases and J by 5 bases, leaving 9 bases between them. The CDR3 is 12 residues long. Germline assignment: CDR1 SGHAT and CDR2 FQNNGV.

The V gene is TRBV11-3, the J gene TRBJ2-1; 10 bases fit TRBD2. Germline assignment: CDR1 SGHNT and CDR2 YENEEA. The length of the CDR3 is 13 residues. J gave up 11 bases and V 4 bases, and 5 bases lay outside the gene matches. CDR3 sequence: CASSSLLAGKQFF. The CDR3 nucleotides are TGTGCCAGCAGCTCTTTACTAGCGGGGAAGCAGTTCTTC.

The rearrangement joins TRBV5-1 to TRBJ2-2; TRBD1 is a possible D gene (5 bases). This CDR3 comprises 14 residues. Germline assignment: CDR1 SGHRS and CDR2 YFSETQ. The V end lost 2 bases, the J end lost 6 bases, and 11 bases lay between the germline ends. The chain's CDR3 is CASSLTQAAGELFF. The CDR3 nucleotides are TGCGCCAGCAGCTTAACACAGGCGGCCGGGGAGCTGTTTTTT.

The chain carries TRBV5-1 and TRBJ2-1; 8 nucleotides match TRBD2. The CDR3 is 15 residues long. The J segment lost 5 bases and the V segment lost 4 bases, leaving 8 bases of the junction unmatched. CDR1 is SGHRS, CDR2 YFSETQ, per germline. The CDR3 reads CASSPGLGPDNEQFF. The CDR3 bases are TGCGCCAGCAGCCCGGGACTAGGACCTGACAATGAGCAGTTCTTC.

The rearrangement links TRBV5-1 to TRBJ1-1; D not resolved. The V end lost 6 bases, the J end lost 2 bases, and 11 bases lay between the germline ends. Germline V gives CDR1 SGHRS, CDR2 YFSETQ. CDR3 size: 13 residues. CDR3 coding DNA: TGCGCCAGCACCACGGAGATAAACACTGAAGCTTTCTTT. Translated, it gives CASTTEINTEAFF.